The rows below give T cell receptor beta chains drawn from one sample of a study of CD8 T cells in ankylosing spondylitis. TCRdb reprocessed the 5' RACE reads with MiXCR, giving one entry per CDR3 protein. This table has around 23,000 distinct CDR3 sequences, less than 20% appearing once. What was sequenced was blood. These receptors came from a male donor with ankylosing spondylitis or in good health (not recorded which). The CDR3 runs from the conserved cysteine through the conserved F or W. A D gene is named only where the DNA matches it firmly. Clone size is shown for a subset of rows, as once, few, many or a class of expanded clone.

>TRBJ2-2|few|TRBV7-3|NA|13
CASSPSGTGELFF
TGTGCCAGCAGCCCCAGTGGCACCGGGGAGCTGTTTTTT
>TRBJ2-3|NA|TRBV13|NA|16
CASSPPWPGTTDTQYF
TGTGCCAGCAGCCCCCCGTGGCCAGGAACCACAGATACGCAGTATTTT
>TRBJ1-1|many|TRBV29-1|NA|12
CSVGGLNTEAFF
TGCAGCGTCGGGGGTTTGAACACTGAAGCTTTCTTT
>TRBJ1-1|many|TRBV5-1|TRBD1|16
CASSTGTGAPNTEAFF
TGCGCCAGCAGCACCGGGACAGGGGCACCGAATACTGAAGCTTTCTTT
>TRBJ2-3|NA|TRBV20-1|TRBD1|15
CSARQLQGAAGGQYF
TGCAGTGCTAGACAGCTACAGGGGGCTGCAGGAGGGCAGTATTTT
>TRBJ2-3|NA|TRBV11-3|NA|14
CASSLSASTDTQYF
TGTGCCAGCAGCTTATCAGCTAGCACAGATACGCAGTATTTT
>TRBJ2-1|few|TRBV12-3/TRBV12-4|TRBD2|13
CASRLTSGGRKFF
TGTGCCAGCAGACTTACTAGCGGGGGTAGAAAGTTCTTC
>TRBJ1-4|few|TRBV6-1|NA|15
CASSDGHPGFGKLFF
TGTGCCAGCAGTGACGGACACCCGGGATTCGGAAAACTGTTTTTT
>TRBJ1-2|NA|TRBV6-5|NA|14
CASSYGRPNYGYTF
TGTGCCAGCAGTTACGGTCGGCCTAACTATGGCTACACCTTC
>TRBJ2-1|NA|TRBV12-3/TRBV12-4|NA|14
CASGRQTTGREKFF
TGTGCCAGCGGGCGACAGACCACAGGGAGGGAAAAGTTCTTC